One and the same sample provided the 23 T cell receptor beta chains below, sequenced in a study of read filtering for tumor transcriptome and immune sequencing. From roughly 400 ng of RNA, a library with molecular barcoded alpha/delta and beta/gamma adaptors was made. TCRdb reprocessed the reads with MiXCR, giving one entry per CDR3 protein. The repertoire consists of 100,000 to 150,000 distinct CDR3 sequences, with 10% to 15% occurring once and the leading ten covering more than 9.5%. The sequenced sample was a population of CD138-negative cells sorted from bone marrow. The receptors here all came from a donor older than 35 with multiple myeloma.

The table lists this clonotype with a few counts. This chain connects TRBV11-2 to TRBJ2-7; the match to TRBD1 covers 9 bases. The CDR3 loop spans 14 amino acids. Germline values: CDR1 SGHAT, CDR2 FQNNGV. V was pared by 6 bases and J by 2 bases, with 5 bases of the junction left unmatched. This chain's CDR3 is CASSSGTGPYEQYF. CDR3 DNA: TGTGCCAGCAGTTCCGGGACAGGGCCCTACGAGCAGTACTTC. The entire variable domain, with the rest obtained from reference TRBV11-2 and TRBJ2-7, is as follows: EAGVAQSPRYKIIEKRQSVAFWCNPISGHATLYWYQQILGQGPKLLIQFQNNGVVDDSQLPKDRFSAERLKGVDSTLKIQPAKLEDSAVYLCASSSGTGPYEQYFGPGTRLTVT.

This clonotype was observed at least ten times. The J gene is TRBJ1-2, the V gene TRBV18; weak D call: TRBD1 (5 bases). Germline CDR1 and CDR2: KGHSH and LQKENI. The CDR3 spans 14 residues. V was cut by 2 bases and J by 2 bases, with 9 bases left in between. CDR3 in DNA: TGTGCCAGCTCACCAGGGGCGAACAACTATGGCTACACCTTC. Residues: CASSPGANNYGYTF.

This clonotype was seen only a few times. This rearrangement joins TRBV18 to TRBJ1-5; D gene ambiguous. There are 17 residues in the CDR3. V was trimmed by 6 bases and J by 6 bases, leaving 24 bases between them. The germline gives CDR1 KGHSH, CDR2 LQKENI. The CDR3 loop is CASSERTSYNSGQPQHF. For the CDR3, the DNA is TGTGCCAGCTCCGAAAGAACTTCTTATAACTCAGGTCAGCCCCAGCATTTT. Filled out from reference TRBV18 and TRBJ1-5, the complete variable domain reads NAGVMQNPRHLVRRRGQEARLRCSPMKGHSHVYWYRQLPEEGLKFMVYLQKENIIDESGMPKERFSAEFPKEGPSILRIQQVVRGDSAAYFCASSERTSYNSGQPQHFGDGTRLSIL.

This clonotype occurred many times. V usage is TRBV20-1 and J usage is TRBJ2-2; 9 bases match TRBD1. This CDR3 is built from 17 residues. The germline gives CDR1 DFQATT, CDR2 SNEGSKA (reference sequence). Trimming took 0 bases from V and 5 from J; bases not matched to a gene: 10. This CDR3 is CSAREFNRGPSTGELFF. CDR3 DNA: TGCAGTGCTAGAGAGTTCAACAGGGGGCCTAGTACCGGGGAGCTGTTTTTT.

This clonotype occurred a few times. This chain links TRBV14 with TRBJ2-2; no definite D call. Trimming removed 4 bases at V and 7 bases at J, with 13 bases between. CDR1 is SGHDN, CDR2 FVKESK, per germline. The CDR3 is 14 amino acids. Written as DNA, the CDR3 is TGTGCCAGCAGCCCATCCAGACTTGTCGGGGAGCTGTTTTTT. This encodes CASSPSRLVGELFF.

There are a few counts of this clonotype. The rearrangement uses TRBV5-4 and TRBJ2-7; the match to TRBD1 covers 7 bases. V lost 3 bases and J lost 2; bases outside the gene matches: 5. Germline V gives CDR1 SGHNT, CDR2 YYREEE (reference sequence). This CDR3 is 14 amino acids long. CDR3 residues: CASSWGTAAYEQYF. The CDR3 coding sequence is TGTGCCAGCAGCTGGGGGACAGCCGCCTACGAGCAGTACTTC.

The sample holds many counts of this clonotype. V is TRBV7-9 and J is TRBJ2-5, with D perhaps TRBD2 (6 bases). The V end lost 1 base, the J end lost 0 bases, and 9 bases lay between the germline ends. The CDR3 is made up of 15 amino acids. Germline CDR1 is SEHNR and CDR2 is FQNEAQ (reference sequence). The chain's CDR3 is CASSLGSGDQETQYF. The CDR3 region has the DNA TGTGCCAGCAGCTTAGGATCGGGGGACCAAGAGACCCAGTACTTC.

This clonotype was seen at least ten times. This chain joins TRBV5-1 and TRBJ2-2; D is perhaps TRBD1 (6 bases). This CDR3 spans 15 amino acids. The germline V gene has CDR1 SGHRS and CDR2 YFSETQ. Trimming removed 0 bases at V and 0 bases at J, with 6 bases between. The CDR3 loop is CASSLDRANTGELFF. The CDR3, as DNA: TGCGCCAGCAGCTTGGACAGGGCGAACACCGGGGAGCTGTTTTTT.

This clonotype has only a few counts. The chain joins TRBV29-1 to TRBJ1-1, with D hard to call. Deletions cut 4 bases from V and 5 bases from J, with 8 bases between. The CDR3 consists of 11 residues. Germline lookup yields CDR1 SQVTM and CDR2 ANQGSEA. Written as DNA, the CDR3 is TGCAGCGTTGTATCCGGAACTGAAGCTTTCTTT. As protein: CSVVSGTEAFF.

At least ten counts were recorded for this clonotype. This chain uses TRBV12-3 or TRBV12-4 with TRBJ1-1; weak D call: TRBD1 (6 bases). The CDR3 totals 17 residues. V lost 7 bases, J lost 5 bases, and 26 bases lay in between. Here the CDR3 DNA reads TGTGCCAGCAAAAATTTACGGGGGGCGCTTAGTGGTACTGAAGCTTTCTTT. It specifies CASKNLRGALSGTEAFF.

This clonotype was picked up many times. The CDR3 here is CASSQGQGGTYEQYF. The CDR3 DNA is TGCGCCAGCAGCCAAGGGCAGGGCGGGACCTACGAGCAGTACTTC. The chain is built from TRBV4-1 and TRBJ2-7; D perhaps matches TRBD2 (6 bases). From germline, CDR1 is MGHRA and CDR2 YSYEKL. The V end was cut by 1 base, the J end by 2 bases, with 12 bases between. The CDR3 length is 15 residues.

The chain is built from TRBV5-1 and TRBJ2-3, with 8 bases identical to TRBD2. The CDR3 is 15 residues long. The junction had 4 bases not matched to a gene; V was cut back by 4 bases and J by 0 bases. Germline V gives CDR1 SGHRS, CDR2 YFSETQ. CDR3 sequence (DNA): TGCGCCAGCAGCCCACGGGGGGGAAGCACAGATACGCAGTATTTT. Amino acid sequence: CASSPRGGSTDTQYF.

This clonotype was seen many times. The chain links TRBV5-5 to TRBJ2-1; the D gene is possibly TRBD2 (6 bases). Germline V gene sequence: CDR1 SGHKS, CDR2 YYEKEE (reference sequence). V was clipped by 4 bases and J by 4 bases, with 12 bases between them. This CDR3 is 14 amino acids long. The CDR3 nucleotides read TGTGCCAGCAGCCTACAGGAGGGATACAATGAGCAGTTCTTC. Translated: CASSLQEGYNEQFF.

This clonotype was recorded at least ten times. The V and J genes are TRBV29-1 and TRBJ2-5; D not certain. The length of the CDR3 is 13 residues. V was clipped by 1 base and J by 0 bases, with 6 bases between them. Germline values: CDR1 SQVTM, CDR2 ANQGSEA. The CDR3 is CSVEAENQETQYF. In nucleotides, the CDR3 is TGCAGCGTTGAAGCGGAGAACCAAGAGACCCAGTACTTC.

In the case of this clonotype: This may come from a read error, since a much larger clone is one base off. The rearrangement links TRBV6-1 to TRBJ2-1; D remains unclear. CDR1 is MNHNS and CDR2 is SASEGT in the germline V gene. Trimming left V 2 bases short and J 2 bases short, with 1 base between. The CDR3 loop spans 12 amino acids. The CDR3 DNA sequence: TGTGCCAGCAGTGAAACCTACAATGAGCAGTTCTTC. Translating it yields CASSETYNEQFF.

Details on this clonotype: The junction departs from the called germline gene at one end, perhaps through a read error. The genes are TRBV4-1 and TRBJ1-5; 8 bases line up with TRBD1. Germline lookup yields CDR1 MGHRA and CDR2 YSYEKL. This CDR3 region has 13 residues. The CDR3: CASGQDREEDQHF. The DNA of the CDR3 is TGCGCCAGCGGCCAGGACAGGGAGGAGGACCAGCATTTT.

This clonotype showed up many times. The chain employs TRBV7-6 and TRBJ2-3; D gene uncertain. Trimming cost V 1 base and J 5 bases, with 10 bases left between them. Germline V lookup: CDR1 SGHVS, CDR2 FNYEAQ. This CDR3 comprises 14 residues. The CDR3 nucleotides are TGTGCCAGCAGCTTAGGTTCATGGGGAGATACGCAGTATTTT. Translating it yields CASSLGSWGDTQYF.

This clonotype was counted ten times or more. The chain uses TRBV12-3 or TRBV12-4 and TRBJ1-1, with D uncertain. With 2 bases removed from V and 4 bases from J, the gap between germline ends came to 11 bases. This CDR3 is built from 14 residues. In DNA, the CDR3 is TGTGCCAGCAGTTTAAGCTTGGATGGCACTGAAGCTTTCTTT. Protein: CASSLSLDGTEAFF.

Of note for this clonotype: A clone one base away is much larger, so this may be a read error. J is TRBJ2-7 and V is TRBV30, with D possibly being TRBD1 (6 bases). This CDR3 has 16 residues. Germline V gene lookup returns CDR1 GTSNPN and CDR2 SVGIG (reference sequence). CDR3 amino acids: CAWNPNRDTYSYEQCF. CDR3 DNA: TGTGCCTGGAACCCCAATAGGGACACCTACTCCTACGAGCAGTGCTTC. Filled out from reference TRBV30 and TRBJ2-7, the complete variable domain reads SQTIHQWPATLVQPVGSPLSLECTVEGTSNPNLYWYRQAAGRGLQLLFYSVGIGQISSEVPQNLSASRPQDRQFILSSKKLLLSDSGFYLCAWNPNRDTYSYEQCFGPGTRLTVT.

With regard to this clonotype: Being one base from a much bigger clone, this may be a read error. The chain links TRBV7-3 to TRBJ2-3; D gene uncertain. The CDR3 has 13 residues. The V gene lost 3 bases and the J gene lost 4 bases, with 8 bases spanning the gap. Germline V lookup: CDR1 SGHTA, CDR2 FQGTGA. The CDR3 protein is CASSFSGPDTQYF. CDR3 DNA sequence: TGTGCCAGCAGCTTCTCAGGCCCAGATACGCAGTATTTT.

This clonotype was seen repeatedly, ten times or more. The V call is TRBV20-1, the J call TRBJ1-5, with unresolved D. Germline assignment: CDR1 DFQATT and CDR2 SNEGSKA (reference sequence). This CDR3 comprises 16 residues. Between the trimmed V and J ends, which lost 0 bases and 6 bases, there was a span of 18 bases. The CDR3 sequence is CSARDGVPRNGQPQHF. DNA for the CDR3: TGCAGTGCTAGAGACGGGGTCCCCCGGAATGGTCAGCCCCAGCATTTT.

This rearrangement joins TRBV12-3 or TRBV12-4 to TRBJ2-1, with TRBD1 matching over 12 bases. The CDR3 covers 15 residues. With 3 bases clipped from V and 8 bases from J, the junction kept 5 bases outside the gene matches. CDR3 bases: TGTGCCAGCAGTTTTAGGGGACAGGGGGCAGATGAGCAGTTCTTC. Protein: CASSFRGQGADEQFF.

This clonotype occurred many times. The chain employs TRBV11-2 and TRBJ2-7; TRBD2 aligns across 13 bases. The V and J ends lost 5 bases and 4 bases, in that order; junction bases with no gene match: 8. Germline V gene data show CDR1 as SGHAT and CDR2 as FQNNGV. The CDR3 sequence is 16 residues long. The CDR3, as DNA: TGTGCCAGCAGCACCGGGACTAGCGGGATTAGGTACGAGCAGTACTTC. It encodes CASSTGTSGIRYEQYF.